This passage covers 17 T cell receptor beta chains from one sample sequenced in a study of shared clonotypes between healthy human individuals. Method: immunoSEQ multiplex PCR; TCRdb's copy keeps in-frame clones and lacks some. The sample consists of 2 million to 2.5 million clones, over 85% of them appearing once. The sample comprised naive CD4+ T cells from PBMCs. Subset of the sample: CD45RA+ positively selected. The receptors here all came from a man in his late teens or twenties in good health. Some clones in this sample may be carry-over from other donors' samples.

The chain couples TRBV5-1 to TRBJ2-5; 9 bases agree with TRBD2. The junction had 6 bases not matched to a gene; V was cut back by 1 base and J by 5 bases. The CDR3 contains 15 residues. Germline CDR1 and CDR2: SGHRS and YFSETQ. The CDR3 DNA follows: TGCGCCAGCAGCTTGCCAGCGGGGGGAGGGGAGACCCAGTACTTC. Translating gives CASSLPAGGGETQYF. The full variable domain, its missing parts supplied by reference TRBV5-1 and TRBJ2-5, is KAGVTQTPRYLIKTRGQQVTLSCSPISGHRSVSWYQQTPGQGLQFLFEYFSETQRNKGNFPGRFSGRQFSNSRSEMNVSTLELGDSALYLCASSLPAGGGETQYFGPGTRLLVL.

The chain has TRBV6-5 and TRBJ1-2; D call uncertain. The V end was cut by 6 bases, the J end by 10 bases, with 21 bases between. Germline CDR1 MNHEY, CDR2 SVGAGI. The CDR3 runs 14 residues. The CDR3 region is CASRGAGIRIDYTF. CDR3 nucleotides: TGTGCCAGCAGGGGTGCGGGGATCCGTATTGACTACACCTTC.

The rearrangement uses TRBV29-1 and TRBJ2-3, with D uncertain. This CDR3 has 13 residues. V gave up 6 bases and J gave up 2 bases, with 12 bases separating them. CDR1 is SQVTM and CDR2 is ANQGSEA in the germline V gene. The CDR3 DNA is TGCAGCGTATCCAGCAAATACACAGATACGCAGTATTTT. Translating it yields CSVSSKYTDTQYF.

CDR3 nucleotides: TGTGCCAGCAGAAAATCTAAAGGGACGCAAAGGGGCGAGCAGTACTTC. This encodes CASRKSKGTQRGEQYF. The chain employs TRBV2 and TRBJ2-7; D may correspond to TRBD1 or TRBD2 (5 bases each). Trimming stripped 6 bases from V and 6 bases from J, with 24 bases between. Germline CDR1 and CDR2: SNHLY and FYNNEI. This CDR3 spans 16 amino acids.

This chain uses TRBV6-5 with TRBJ1-2; D ambiguous. This CDR3 has 13 residues. V was shortened by 6 bases and J by 3 bases, with 11 bases between the two germline ends. Germline V lookup: CDR1 MNHEY, CDR2 SVGAGI. CDR3 loop: CASRYTVDYGYTF. CDR3 DNA sequence: TGTGCCAGCAGATACACCGTTGACTATGGCTACACCTTC.

This clone was counted once. V and J are TRBV9 and TRBJ2-1, with D tentatively TRBD2 (5 bases). Germline assignment: CDR1 SGDLS and CDR2 YYNGEE. V lost 0 bases and J 5 bases, leaving 12 bases between the germline ends. This CDR3 has 15 amino acids. In DNA, the CDR3 is TGTGCCAGCAGCGTAGACCCAGCGGCCAACAATGAGCAGTTCTTC. Translation: CASSVDPAANNEQFF. Drawing the rest from reference TRBV9 and TRBJ2-1, the complete variable domain is DSGVTQTPKHLITATGQRVTLRCSPRSGDLSVYWYQQSLDQGLQFLIQYYNGEERAKGNILERFSAQQFPDLHSELNLSSLELGDSALYFCASSVDPAANNEQFFGPGTRLTVL.

This chain connects TRBV4-1 to TRBJ2-3; D not certain. Per the germline V gene, CDR1 is MGHRA and CDR2 is YSYEKL. The CDR3 covers 13 residues. Trimming removed 3 bases from V and 2 bases from J, with 6 bases in between. CDR3 coding DNA: TGCGCCAGCAGCCAGCCTGCCACAGATACGCAGTATTTT. Protein sequence: CASSQPATDTQYF.

V and J are TRBV7-9 and TRBJ2-1; 9 bases are shared with TRBD1. The CDR3 is 17 residues long. From germline, CDR1 is SEHNR and CDR2 FQNEAQ (reference sequence). J gave up 0 bases and V 4 bases, and 7 bases lay outside the gene matches. The CDR3 nucleotides read TGTGCCAGCAGCTCTTCCGGGACAGGGAGCTCCTACAATGAGCAGTTCTTC. Amino acid sequence: CASSSSGTGSSYNEQFF.

V is TRBV4-1 and J is TRBJ2-4, with D unresolved. Germline loops: CDR1 MGHRA, CDR2 YSYEKL. The V end was cut by 4 bases, the J end by 3 bases, with 13 bases between. The CDR3 consists of 15 residues. CDR3 in amino acids: CASSPIGPLKNIQYF. The CDR3 nucleotides are TGCGCCAGCAGCCCGATCGGACCCCTCAAAAACATTCAGTACTTC.

The chain employs TRBV28 and TRBJ1-5; unclear D gene. This CDR3 region has 13 residues. With 8 bases removed from V and 2 bases from J, the gap between germline ends came to 10 bases. Germline V CDR1 and CDR2: MDHEN, SYDVKM. CDR3 coding DNA: TGTGCCAGCGGACGCAAGGGCAATCAGCCCCAGCATTTT. Its translation: CASGRKGNQPQHF.

The chain employs TRBV7-2 and TRBJ1-2; D perhaps matches TRBD1 (5 bases). Germline CDR1 and CDR2: SGHTA and FQGNSA. The CDR3 totals 12 residues. With 3 bases removed from V and 8 bases from J, the gap between germline ends came to 10 bases. CDR3 sequence: CASSFRESGYTF. The CDR3 DNA follows: TGTGCCAGCAGCTTCAGGGAAAGCGGCTACACCTTC.

The chain recombines TRBV9 with TRBJ2-7; a possible D gene is TRBD1 (5 bases). The CDR3 has 16 residues. V was clipped by 0 bases and J by 5 bases, with 18 bases between them. Per the germline V gene, CDR1 is SGDLS and CDR2 is YYNGEE. The CDR3 nucleotides read TGTGCCAGCAGCGTAGCAGGTGGGCAGTGGGGCAACGAGCAGTACTTC. Protein sequence: CASSVAGGQWGNEQYF.

The chain uses TRBV5-1 and TRBJ2-2, with 9 bases matching TRBD1. V shed 4 bases, J shed 6 bases, and the junction held 10 bases outside the gene matches. The CDR3 extends over 16 amino acids. The V gene's germline CDR1 is SGHRS and CDR2 YFSETQ. The CDR3 protein is CASSLAGTGRAGELFF. The CDR3 DNA follows: TGCGCCAGCAGCCTAGCCGGGACAGGGAGGGCCGGGGAGCTGTTTTTT.

The sample holds one count of this clone. The chain carries TRBV5-1 and TRBJ2-1; no reliable D call. Per germline, CDR1 SGHRS and CDR2 YFSETQ. V lost 2 bases and J 11 bases, leaving 8 bases between the germline ends. The CDR3 consists of 11 residues. As DNA, the CDR3 is TGCGCCAGCAGCTTAACTCAACAGCAGTTCTTC. It specifies CASSLTQQQFF.

V usage is TRBV28 and J usage is TRBJ2-3, with 10 bases aligning to TRBD2. CDR1 is MDHEN, CDR2 SYDVKM, per germline. V gave up 5 bases and J gave up 3 bases; unmatched junction bases: 2. CDR3 size: 14 residues. The DNA for the CDR3 is TGTGCCAGCAGTACTAGCGGGGAGACAGATACGCAGTATTTT. Translating it yields CASSTSGETDTQYF. The entire variable domain, with the rest obtained from reference TRBV28 and TRBJ2-3, is as follows: DVKVTQSSRYLVKRTGEKVFLECVQDMDHENMFWYRQDPGLGLRLIYFSYDVKMKEKGDIPEGYSVSREKKERFSLILESASTNQTSMYLCASSTSGETDTQYFGPGTRLTVL.

The chain couples TRBV28 to TRBJ1-4, with 10 bases fitting TRBD1. Losses at the gene ends were 4 bases for V and 7 bases for J; bases not matched to a gene: 6. CDR3 size: 15 residues. CDR1 is MDHEN, CDR2 SYDVKM, per germline. The CDR3 coding sequence is TGTGCCAGCAGTTCTCCGGGACAGGGGTTTGAAAAACTGTTTTTT. It yields the protein CASSSPGQGFEKLFF.

This clone was counted between two and nine times. One end of the junction fails to match germline, which may point to a read error. The chain has TRBV5-6 and TRBJ1-4; D is unclear. In germline, CDR1 is SGHDT, CDR2 YYEEEE. The CDR3 extends over 13 amino acids. The CDR3 nucleotides read TGTGCCAGCAGCTTAATGCGGGGAACGACCAACTCTTTT. This encodes CASSLMRGTTNSF.